This TCR beta chain was profiled in a study of CD8+ T cells in alopecia areata. Points from the study as a whole: Scalp data also include sequences from resident alphabeta T cells of normal skin. TCR sharing across patients was less clear than in mice, possibly HLA-related.

Notes on this clone: What it binds is not known.

Germline-derived CDR1 and CDR2 are LGHNA and YSLEER. This CDR3 is built from 13 residues. Trimming removed 3 bases at V and 5 bases at J, with 11 bases between. Alopecia areata patients gave lesional scalp punch biopsies and peripheral blood samples. Following extraction, RNA underwent reverse transcription to cDNA, which served as the sequencing template. TCRdb's copy holds only in-frame clones and misses some; the assay was immunoSEQ multiplex PCR. The data hold some 130,000 clones, with 49% observed a single time. The clonotype was recovered from a human donor with alopecia areata. The sample here was CD8+ T cells sorted from blood, taken at week 0. V is TRBV4-3 and J is TRBJ2-7; D might be TRBD1 or TRBD2, each matching 5 bases. The CDR3 DNA follows: TGCGCCAGCAGCCACCAATGGGGGAACGAGCAGTACTTC. Translated, it gives CASSHQWGNEQYF.